A single sample gave rise to the 30 T cell receptor beta chains below, sequenced in a study of shared clonotypes between healthy human individuals. Method: immunoSEQ multiplex PCR; TCRdb's copy keeps in-frame clones and lacks some. This table has 98,000 or so clones, more than 65% appearing once. The sample was memory CD8+ T cells sorted from blood. The subset here: CD45RO+ cells pooled with CCR7-negative TemRA cells. All receptors derive from a woman aged 25-40 years in good health.

This clone was recorded a few times. The V call is TRBV7-6, the J call TRBJ2-3, with a weak D call TRBD2 (7 bases). The CDR3 sequence is 14 residues long. Germline values: CDR1 SGHVS, CDR2 FNYEAQ. V was cut by 1 base and J by 5 bases, with 10 bases left in between. The CDR3 spells CASSLVGGQDTQYF. CDR3 coding DNA: TGTGCCAGCAGCTTAGTCGGGGGGCAAGATACGCAGTATTTT.

The chain combines TRBV14 with TRBJ2-1, with unresolved D. The CDR3 contains 14 residues. The germline gives CDR1 SGHDN, CDR2 FVKESK. V lost 2 bases and J 11 bases, leaving 16 bases between the germline ends. CDR3 in DNA: TGTGCCAGCAGCCAATTCGCTAGTACCTCAAAGCAGTTCTTC. Its translation: CASSQFASTSKQFF.

This clone was seen just once. The gene calls are TRBV4-2 and TRBJ2-1; 9 bases align to TRBD2. Germline V gene sequence: CDR1 LGHNA, CDR2 YNFKEQ. With 0 bases clipped from V and 5 bases from J, the junction kept 2 bases outside the gene matches. This CDR3 is 15 amino acids long. The CDR3 is CASSQESSGNNEQFF. Written as DNA, the CDR3 is TGTGCCAGCAGCCAAGAGTCTAGCGGGAACAATGAGCAGTTCTTC.

V is TRBV1 and J is TRBJ2-3; the D segment call TRBD2 is taken from the table without a DNA check. TRBV1 is given as a pseudogene. The CDR3 has 19 amino acids. CDR3 amino acids: CTSSQSGREKYNPTDTQYF. CDR3 coding DNA: TGCACCAGCAGCCAAAGCGGGAGGGAAAAATACAACCCTACAGATACGCAGTATTTT.

The J gene is TRBJ2-6, the V gene TRBV6-5; D ambiguous. The CDR3 contains 16 residues. Germline CDR1 reads MNHEY; CDR2 reads SVGAGI. Trimming pared 1 base from V and 2 bases from J, leaving 9 bases between. In DNA form, the CDR3 reads TGTGCCAGCAGTTACTTCCCCCGAACTGGGGCCAACGTCCTGACTTTC. It is translated as CASSYFPRTGANVLTF.

The chain carries TRBV7-9 and TRBJ1-2; the D is unclear. Trimming removed 1 base from V and 4 bases from J, with 10 bases in between. The CDR3 loop spans 14 amino acids. Germline V gives CDR1 SEHNR, CDR2 FQNEAQ (reference sequence). The CDR3 bases are TGTGCCAGCAGCTTAGACTTCACTACCTATGGCTACACCTTC. This gives the protein CASSLDFTTYGYTF.

The CDR3, as DNA: TGTGCCAGCAGTTCAGAAAGCGGGAGCACAAACATTCAGTACTTC. Its translation: CASSSESGSTNIQYF. The chain carries TRBV6-1 and TRBJ2-4; 8 bases are a match to TRBD2. V trimming: 5 bases; J trimming: 6 bases; junction bases outside the gene matches: 9. Per the germline V gene, CDR1 is MNHNS and CDR2 is SASEGT. The CDR3 is 15 residues long.

This clone was seen once. One end of the junction is discordant with germline, which a read error may explain. The V call is TRBV18, the J call TRBJ1-1; D unclear. The CDR3 has 8 amino acids. From germline, CDR1 is KGHSH and CDR2 LQKENI. CDR3 sequence (DNA): TGTGCCAGCTCACCGCCCTCATTT. Translated, it gives CASSPPSF. The full variable domain, its missing parts supplied by reference TRBV18 and TRBJ1-1, is NAGVMQNPRHLVRRRGQEARLRCSPMKGHSHVYWYRQLPEEGLKFMVYLQKENIIDESGMPKERFSAEFPKEGPSILRIQQVVRGDSAAYFCASSPPSFGQGTRLTVV.

The chain has TRBV7-9 and TRBJ2-7, with a tentative D call TRBD2 (6 bases). The CDR3 extends over 15 amino acids. V was clipped by 1 base and J by 6 bases, with 16 bases between them. CDR1 is SEHNR, CDR2 FQNEAQ, per germline (reference sequence). The CDR3 loop reads CASSLGGLGGFEQYF. The CDR3 nucleotides read TGTGCCAGCAGCTTAGGCGGCCTCGGGGGTTTCGAGCAGTACTTC.

This chain uses TRBV5-6 with TRBJ2-7; TRBD1 matches 9 bases. The CDR3 is made up of 14 amino acids. Per germline, CDR1 SGHDT and CDR2 YYEEEE. With V trimmed by 3 bases and J by 5 bases, 6 bases remained unmatched. The CDR3 is CASSWDREINEQYF. CDR3 bases: TGTGCCAGCAGCTGGGACAGGGAGATCAACGAGCAGTACTTC.

The table lists this clone with a count of one. The chain combines TRBV4-2 with TRBJ2-3, with D unresolved. The CDR3 is made up of 16 amino acids. Germline CDR1 LGHNA, CDR2 YNFKEQ. V lost 1 base, J lost 0 bases, and 11 bases lay in between. CDR3 DNA sequence: TGTGCCAGCAGCCAAGCGGACGTTTCAAGCACAGATACGCAGTATTTT. It translates to CASSQADVSSTDTQYF.

The chain links TRBV9 to TRBJ2-7; weak D call: TRBD2 (6 bases). CDR3 length: 14 residues. The germline V gene has CDR1 SGDLS and CDR2 YYNGEE. Trimming took off 3 bases at V and 3 bases at J, with 13 bases between the two ends. The CDR3 is CASSAPGTFYEQYF. The CDR3 bases are TGTGCCAGCAGCGCCCCTGGGACTTTCTACGAGCAGTACTTC.

This clone was counted many times. The chain combines TRBV13 with TRBJ2-1; TRBD2 aligns across 7 bases. V gave up 4 bases and J gave up 4 bases; unmatched junction bases: 7. This CDR3 is built from 15 residues. CDR1 and CDR2 (germline): PRHDT, FYEKMQ (reference sequence). CDR3 region: CASSSSGGGYNEQFF. CDR3 coding DNA: TGTGCCAGCAGCTCCTCCGGGGGAGGGTACAATGAGCAGTTCTTC.

This chain links TRBV15 with TRBJ2-7; D is possibly TRBD1 (7 bases). V lost 1 base, J lost 2 bases, and 15 bases lay in between. The CDR3 consists of 16 residues. Germline CDR1 LNHNV, CDR2 YYDKDF (reference sequence). CDR3 DNA: TGTGCCACCAGCAGAGGGATACAGGGGAGGCCCTACGAGCAGTACTTC. Encoded protein: CATSRGIQGRPYEQYF. Supplemented by reference TRBV15 and TRBJ2-7, the full variable domain reads DAMVIQNPRYQVTQFGKPVTLSCSQTLNHNVMYWYQQKSSQAPKLLFHYYDKDFNNEADTPDNFQSRRPNTSFCFLDIRSPGLGDTAMYLCATSRGIQGRPYEQYFGPGTRLTVT.

The J gene is TRBJ2-7, the V gene TRBV6-5, with D uncertain. Germline lookup yields CDR1 MNHEY and CDR2 SVGAGI. V lost 0 bases, J lost 6 bases, and 15 bases lay in between. The CDR3 runs to 15 residues. This CDR3 reads CASSYSIGSPVEQYF. The CDR3 region has the DNA TGTGCCAGCAGTTACTCGATAGGTTCGCCCGTCGAGCAGTACTTC.

The genes are TRBV6-1 and TRBJ2-3; no definite D call. CDR1 is MNHNS, CDR2 SASEGT, per germline. The CDR3 is 14 residues long. V dropped 5 bases and J dropped 4 bases, with 13 bases sitting between them. The CDR3 reads CASSTALNPDTQYF. The CDR3 DNA reads TGTGCCAGCAGTACAGCTCTCAACCCAGATACGCAGTATTTT.

The CDR3, as DNA: TGTGCCAGCAGTTCCGGGGAGGGCAATCAGCCCCAGCATTTT. Its translation: CASSSGEGNQPQHF. The rearrangement joins TRBV27 to TRBJ1-5; D unresolved. Germline V gene lookup returns CDR1 MNHEY and CDR2 SMNVEV (reference sequence). The CDR3 has 14 amino acids. Between the trimmed V and J ends, which lost 4 bases and 2 bases, there was a span of 9 bases.

This chain connects TRBV21-1 to TRBJ2-7; the table's D call of TRBD2 was not tested on the DNA. TRBV21-1 is reported as a pseudogene. This CDR3 contains 16 residues. CDR3 in amino acids: CASSPPRRGSSYEQYF. The CDR3 DNA follows: TGTGCCAGCAGCCCCCCCCGGCGGGGGAGCTCCTACGAGCAGTACTTC.

This clone was observed a handful of times. The CDR3 sequence is CASSLVTGGYEQYF. DNA for the CDR3: TGTGCCAGCAGCTTAGTGACAGGAGGCTACGAGCAGTACTTC. The chain links TRBV5-4 to TRBJ2-7, with D maybe TRBD1 (6 bases). V was trimmed by 2 bases and J by 3 bases, leaving 12 bases between them. From germline, CDR1 is SGHNT and CDR2 YYREEE (reference sequence). The CDR3 extends over 14 amino acids.

This clone was detected ten times or more. The J gene is TRBJ2-7, the V gene TRBV6-1; D is undetermined. Germline assignment: CDR1 MNHNS and CDR2 SASEGT. The V end lost 8 bases, the J end lost 3 bases, and 11 bases lay between the germline ends. This CDR3 is built from 12 residues. This CDR3 is CASRWVDYEQYF. The CDR3 coding sequence is TGTGCCAGCCGGTGGGTGGACTACGAGCAGTACTTC.

Only a few counts were recorded for this clone. The rearrangement uses TRBV6-5 and TRBJ1-1, with no clear D. Germline lookup yields CDR1 MNHEY and CDR2 SVGAGI. Trimming removed 0 bases from V and 4 bases from J, with 15 bases in between. The CDR3 is made up of 16 amino acids. Here the CDR3 DNA reads TGTGCCAGCAGTTACTCGTTTACCGGTATTGGCACTGAAGCTTTCTTT. Translated, it gives CASSYSFTGIGTEAFF.

In this sample, this clone turned up many times. In the same sample, other DNA sequences code for this CDR3. This sequence joins TRBV9 and TRBJ2-2; the D call may be TRBD1 or TRBD2 (5 bases each). Trimming removed 2 bases at V and 4 bases at J, with 6 bases between. Germline V gene data show CDR1 as SGDLS and CDR2 as YYNGEE. This CDR3 region has 13 residues. The DNA for the CDR3 is TGTGCCAGCAGCGTTGGGGGCACCGGGGAGCTGTTTTTT. This gives the protein CASSVGGTGELFF.

V gene TRBV4-1 combines with J gene TRBJ2-2; tentative D call: TRBD2 (5 bases). Per germline, CDR1 MGHRA and CDR2 YSYEKL. CDR3 size: 15 residues. Trimming took 8 bases from V and 4 from J, leaving 17 bases between them. The CDR3 sequence: CASGRGAVGTGELFF. CDR3 nucleotide sequence: TGCGCCAGCGGCCGGGGAGCAGTAGGCACCGGGGAGCTGTTTTTT.

The table lists this clone with many counts. The sample contains more than one DNA sequence encoding this CDR3. V and J are TRBV9 and TRBJ2-6; the D is unclear. The length of the CDR3 is 14 residues. CDR1 is SGDLS, CDR2 YYNGEE, per germline. V was shortened by 4 bases and J by 0 bases, with 5 bases between the two germline ends. As DNA, the CDR3 is TGTGCCAGCAGCTGGTACTCTGGGGCCAACGTCCTGACTTTC. It codes for CASSWYSGANVLTF.

The chain joins TRBV28 to TRBJ1-5; 10 positions agree with TRBD1. The CDR3 runs to 17 residues. V lost 5 bases to trimming and J lost 0 bases; unmatched junction nucleotides: 7. Germline V lookup: CDR1 MDHEN, CDR2 SYDVKM. The CDR3 DNA sequence: TGTGCCAGCAGTATCCGGGACAGGGGATATAGCAATCAGCCCCAGCATTTT. It yields the protein CASSIRDRGYSNQPQHF.

The J gene is TRBJ2-7, the V gene TRBV1; the DNA was not used to check the table's D call, TRBD1. TRBV1 counts as a pseudogene. The CDR3 loop spans 15 amino acids. CDR3 nucleotide sequence: TGCACCAGCAGCCAGACTGCACAGGAAGACTACGAGCAGTACTTC. Encoded protein: CTSSQTAQEDYEQYF.

This clone was counted only a few times. The chain couples TRBV29-1 to TRBJ2-4, with 9 nucleotides matching TRBD1. The germline V gene has CDR1 SQVTM and CDR2 ANQGSEA. The junction had 19 bases not matched to a gene; V was cut back by 7 bases and J by 0 bases. The CDR3 is 19 amino acids. CDR3 protein: CSARLGPGQGVLAKNIQYF. For the CDR3, the DNA is TGCAGCGCCCGTTTGGGGCCGGGACAGGGAGTACTAGCCAAAAACATTCAGTACTTC.

The chain joins TRBV19 to TRBJ2-7; D unclear. Trimming removed 4 bases from V and 0 bases from J, with 13 bases in between. Germline CDR1 reads LNHDA; CDR2 reads SQIVND (reference sequence). The CDR3 totals 15 residues. The CDR3 loop reads CASSSEHTSSYEQYF. The CDR3 coding sequence is TGTGCCAGTAGTAGTGAACATACTTCCTCCTACGAGCAGTACTTC.

Regarding this clone: Other DNA sequences in this specimen translate into the identical CDR3. The V gene is TRBV10-3, the J gene TRBJ2-1; 7 bases line up with TRBD2. CDR1 is ENHRY, CDR2 SYGVKD, per germline. V lost 0 bases to trimming and J lost 5 bases; unmatched junction nucleotides: 10. This CDR3 contains 17 residues. The CDR3 region is CAISESKASGDNNEQFF. The CDR3 DNA is TGTGCCATCAGTGAGTCCAAAGCTAGCGGAGACAACAATGAGCAGTTCTTC.

The chain has TRBV19 and TRBJ1-1; D uncertain. Between the trimmed V and J ends, which lost 9 bases and 1 base, there was a span of 18 bases. This CDR3 contains 15 residues. The germline CDR1 and CDR2 sequences are LNHDA and SQIVND (reference sequence). The CDR3 protein is CASAKWRGWNTEAFF. The CDR3 DNA follows: TGTGCCAGCGCAAAATGGCGGGGTTGGAACACTGAAGCTTTCTTT.